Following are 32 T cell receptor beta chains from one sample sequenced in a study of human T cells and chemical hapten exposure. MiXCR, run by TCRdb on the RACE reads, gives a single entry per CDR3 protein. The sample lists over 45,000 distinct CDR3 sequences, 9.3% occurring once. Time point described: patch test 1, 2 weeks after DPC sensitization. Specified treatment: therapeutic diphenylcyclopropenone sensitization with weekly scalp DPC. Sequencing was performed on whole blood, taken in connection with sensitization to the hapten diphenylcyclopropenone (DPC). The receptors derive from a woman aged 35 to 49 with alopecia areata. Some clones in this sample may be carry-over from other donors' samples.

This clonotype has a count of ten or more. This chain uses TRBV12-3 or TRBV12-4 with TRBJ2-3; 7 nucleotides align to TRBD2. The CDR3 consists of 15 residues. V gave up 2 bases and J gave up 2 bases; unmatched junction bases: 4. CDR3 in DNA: TGTGCCAGCAGTTTAATAGCGGGCCTCACAGATACGCAGTATTTT. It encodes CASSLIAGLTDTQYF.

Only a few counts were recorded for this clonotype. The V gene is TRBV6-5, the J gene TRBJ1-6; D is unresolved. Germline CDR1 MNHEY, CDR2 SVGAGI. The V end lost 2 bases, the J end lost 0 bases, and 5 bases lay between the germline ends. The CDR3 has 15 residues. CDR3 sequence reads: CASSYRSSYNSPLHF. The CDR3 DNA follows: TGTGCCAGCAGTTACAGGAGCTCCTATAATTCACCCCTCCACTTT.

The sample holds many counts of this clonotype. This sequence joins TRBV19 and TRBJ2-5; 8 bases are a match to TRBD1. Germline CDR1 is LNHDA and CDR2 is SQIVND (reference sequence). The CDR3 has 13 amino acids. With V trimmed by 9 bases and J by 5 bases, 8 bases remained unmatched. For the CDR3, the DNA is TGTGCCAGCGGCAGGGGGCGCAGGGAGACCCAGTACTTC. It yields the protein CASGRGRRETQYF.

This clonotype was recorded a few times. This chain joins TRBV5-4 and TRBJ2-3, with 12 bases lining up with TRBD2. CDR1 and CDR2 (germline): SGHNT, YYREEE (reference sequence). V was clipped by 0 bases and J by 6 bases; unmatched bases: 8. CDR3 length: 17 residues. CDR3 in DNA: TGTGCCAGCAGCTTGGATCGGCTAGCGGGGGGGCAGGATACGCAGTATTTT. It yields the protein CASSLDRLAGGQDTQYF.

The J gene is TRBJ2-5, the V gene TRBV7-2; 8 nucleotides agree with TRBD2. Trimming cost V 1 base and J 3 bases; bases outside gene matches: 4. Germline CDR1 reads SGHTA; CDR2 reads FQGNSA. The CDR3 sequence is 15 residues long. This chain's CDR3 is CASSLGGGRKETQYF. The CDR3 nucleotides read TGTGCCAGCAGCTTAGGCGGGGGGCGAAAAGAGACCCAGTACTTC.

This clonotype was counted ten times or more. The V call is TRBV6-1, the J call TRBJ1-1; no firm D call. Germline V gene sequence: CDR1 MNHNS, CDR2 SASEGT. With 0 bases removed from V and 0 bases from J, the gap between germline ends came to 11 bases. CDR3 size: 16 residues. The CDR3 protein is CASSEAEKGMNTEAFF. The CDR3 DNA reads TGTGCCAGCAGTGAAGCTGAGAAGGGTATGAACACTGAAGCTTTCTTT.

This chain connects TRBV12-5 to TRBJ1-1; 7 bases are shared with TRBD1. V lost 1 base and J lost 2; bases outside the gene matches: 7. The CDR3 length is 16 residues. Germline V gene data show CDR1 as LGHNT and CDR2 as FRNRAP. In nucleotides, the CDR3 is TGTGCTAGTGGTTTGGGCGGGAACAGGGGAAACACTGAAGCTTTCTTT. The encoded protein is CASGLGGNRGNTEAFF.

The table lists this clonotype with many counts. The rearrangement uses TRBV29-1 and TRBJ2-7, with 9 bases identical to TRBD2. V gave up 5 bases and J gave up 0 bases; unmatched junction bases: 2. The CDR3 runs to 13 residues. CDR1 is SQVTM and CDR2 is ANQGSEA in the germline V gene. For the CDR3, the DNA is TGCAGCGTTCGAGCGGGGGGCTCCTACGAGCAGTACTTC. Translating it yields CSVRAGGSYEQYF.

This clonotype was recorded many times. CDR3: CASSPPGTSGGTRPYEQYF. The CDR3 nucleotides read TGTGCCAGCTCCCCTCCAGGGACTAGCGGGGGAACCCGGCCCTACGAGCAGTACTTC. V and J are TRBV25-1 and TRBJ2-7; 14 bases line up with TRBD2. The germline V gene encodes CDR1 MGHDK and CDR2 SYGVNS. This CDR3 has 19 residues. J was trimmed by 2 bases and V by 8 bases; bases with no gene match: 17.

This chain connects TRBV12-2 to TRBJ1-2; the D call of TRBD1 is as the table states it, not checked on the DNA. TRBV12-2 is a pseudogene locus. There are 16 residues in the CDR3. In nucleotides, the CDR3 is TGTGCAAGTCGACCCCCGGGACAGAAGTCTAACTATGGCTACACCTTC. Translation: CASRPPGQKSNYGYTF.

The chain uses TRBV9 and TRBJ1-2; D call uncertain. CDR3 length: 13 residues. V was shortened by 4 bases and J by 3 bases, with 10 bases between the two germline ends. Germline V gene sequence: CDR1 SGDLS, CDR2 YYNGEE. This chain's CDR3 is CASSFTGDYGYTF. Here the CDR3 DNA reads TGTGCCAGCAGCTTCACCGGGGACTATGGCTACACCTTC.

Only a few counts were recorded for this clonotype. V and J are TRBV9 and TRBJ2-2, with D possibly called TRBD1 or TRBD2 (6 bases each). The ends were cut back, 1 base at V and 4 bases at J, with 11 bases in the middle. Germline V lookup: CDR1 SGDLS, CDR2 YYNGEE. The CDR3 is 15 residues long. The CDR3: CASSVSGATTGELFF. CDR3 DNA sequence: TGTGCCAGCAGCGTATCGGGGGCCACCACCGGGGAGCTGTTTTTT. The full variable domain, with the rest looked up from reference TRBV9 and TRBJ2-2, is DSGVTQTPKHLITATGQRVTLRCSPRSGDLSVYWYQQSLDQGLQFLIQYYNGEERAKGNILERFSAQQFPDLHSELNLSSLELGDSALYFCASSVSGATTGELFFGEGSRLTVL.

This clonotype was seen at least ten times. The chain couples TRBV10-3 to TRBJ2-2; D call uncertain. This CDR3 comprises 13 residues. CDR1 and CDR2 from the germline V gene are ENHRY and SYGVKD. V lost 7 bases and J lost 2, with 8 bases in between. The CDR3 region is CAITLANTGELFF. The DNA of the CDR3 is TGTGCCATCACACTTGCTAACACCGGGGAGCTGTTTTTT.

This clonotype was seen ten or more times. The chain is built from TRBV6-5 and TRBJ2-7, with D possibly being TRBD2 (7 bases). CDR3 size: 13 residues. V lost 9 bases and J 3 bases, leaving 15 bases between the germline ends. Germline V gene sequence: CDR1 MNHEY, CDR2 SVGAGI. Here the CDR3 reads CASSKGGVYEQYF. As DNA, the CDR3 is TGTGCCAGTTCAAAGGGGGGGGTCTACGAGCAGTACTTC.

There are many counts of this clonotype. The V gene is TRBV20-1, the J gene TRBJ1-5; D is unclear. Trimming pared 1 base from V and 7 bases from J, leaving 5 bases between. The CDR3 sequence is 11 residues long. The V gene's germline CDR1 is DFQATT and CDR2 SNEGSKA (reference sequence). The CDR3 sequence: CSARAGQPQHF. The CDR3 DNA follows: TGCAGTGCTAGAGCCGGCCAGCCCCAGCATTTT.

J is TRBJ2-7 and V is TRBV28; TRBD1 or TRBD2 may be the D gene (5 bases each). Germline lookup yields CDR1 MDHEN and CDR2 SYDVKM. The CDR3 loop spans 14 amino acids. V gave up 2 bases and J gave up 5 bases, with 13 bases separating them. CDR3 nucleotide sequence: TGTGCCAGCAGTTTACACGGGGCTCTAGACGAGCAGTACTTC. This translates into CASSLHGALDEQYF. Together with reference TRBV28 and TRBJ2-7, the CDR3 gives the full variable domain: DVKVTQSSRYLVKRTGEKVFLECVQDMDHENMFWYRQDPGLGLRLIYFSYDVKMKEKGDIPEGYSVSREKKERFSLILESASTNQTSMYLCASSLHGALDEQYFGPGTRLTVT.

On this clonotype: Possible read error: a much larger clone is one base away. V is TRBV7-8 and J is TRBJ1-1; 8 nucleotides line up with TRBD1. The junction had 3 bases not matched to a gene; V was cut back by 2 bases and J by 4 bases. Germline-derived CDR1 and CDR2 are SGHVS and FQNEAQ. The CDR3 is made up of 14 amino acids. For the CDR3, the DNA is TGTGCCAGCAGCTTAAGGGACAGGAGCACTGAAGCTTTCTTT. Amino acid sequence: CASSLRDRSTEAFF.

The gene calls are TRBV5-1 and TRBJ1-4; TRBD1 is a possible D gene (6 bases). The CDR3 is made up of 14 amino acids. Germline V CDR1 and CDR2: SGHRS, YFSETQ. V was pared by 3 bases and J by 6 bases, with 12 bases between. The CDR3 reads CASSSRKGDEKLFF. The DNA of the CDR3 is TGCGCCAGCAGCTCTAGAAAGGGGGATGAAAAACTGTTTTTT.

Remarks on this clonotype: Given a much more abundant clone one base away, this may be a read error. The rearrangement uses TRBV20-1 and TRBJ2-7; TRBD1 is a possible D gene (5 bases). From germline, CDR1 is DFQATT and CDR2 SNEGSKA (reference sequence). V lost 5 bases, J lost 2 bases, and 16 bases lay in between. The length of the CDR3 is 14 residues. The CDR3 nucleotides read TGCAGTGCTCTTAAACAGGTTAACGCCTACGAGCAGTACTTC. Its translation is CSALKQVNAYEQYF.

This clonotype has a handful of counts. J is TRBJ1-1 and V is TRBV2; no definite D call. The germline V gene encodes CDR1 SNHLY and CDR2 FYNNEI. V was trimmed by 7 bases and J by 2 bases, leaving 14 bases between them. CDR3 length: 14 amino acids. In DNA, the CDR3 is TGTGCCAGCAATGTGGCATCTTCTAACACTGAAGCTTTCTTT. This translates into CASNVASSNTEAFF.

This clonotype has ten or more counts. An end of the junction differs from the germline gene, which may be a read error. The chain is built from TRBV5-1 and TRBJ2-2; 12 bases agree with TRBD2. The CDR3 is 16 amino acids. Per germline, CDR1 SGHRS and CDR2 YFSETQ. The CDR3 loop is CASSLGLAGNTGELFF. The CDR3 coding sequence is TGTGCCAGCAGCTTGGGACTAGCGGGGAACACCGGGGAGCTGTTTTTT.

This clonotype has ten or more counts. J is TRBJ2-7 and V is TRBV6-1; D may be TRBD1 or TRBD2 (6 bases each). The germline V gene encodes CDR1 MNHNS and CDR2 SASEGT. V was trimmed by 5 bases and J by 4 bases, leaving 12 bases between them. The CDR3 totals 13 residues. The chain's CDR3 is CASSSGGWYEQYF. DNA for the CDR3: TGTGCCAGCAGTTCCGGGGGCTGGTACGAGCAGTACTTC.

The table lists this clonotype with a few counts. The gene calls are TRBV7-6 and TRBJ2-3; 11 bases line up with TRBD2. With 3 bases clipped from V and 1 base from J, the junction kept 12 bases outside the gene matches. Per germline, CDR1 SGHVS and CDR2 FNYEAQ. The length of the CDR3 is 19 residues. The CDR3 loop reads CASSFSGLTSGGGTDTQYF. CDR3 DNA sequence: TGTGCCAGCAGCTTTAGCGGACTTACTAGCGGGGGTGGCACAGATACGCAGTATTTT.

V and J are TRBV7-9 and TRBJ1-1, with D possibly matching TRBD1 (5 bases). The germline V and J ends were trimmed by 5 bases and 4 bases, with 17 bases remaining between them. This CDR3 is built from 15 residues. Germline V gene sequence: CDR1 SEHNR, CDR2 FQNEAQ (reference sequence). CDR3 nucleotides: TGTGCCAGCAGCCTCGAGGGAGGAAGGGGCACTGAAGCTTTCTTT. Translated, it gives CASSLEGGRGTEAFF.

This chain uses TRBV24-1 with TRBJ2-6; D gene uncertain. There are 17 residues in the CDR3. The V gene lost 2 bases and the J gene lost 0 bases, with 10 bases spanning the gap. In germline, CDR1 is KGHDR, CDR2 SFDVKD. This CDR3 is CATSDSGVYSGANVLTF. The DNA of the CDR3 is TGTGCCACCAGTGATTCTGGCGTATACTCTGGGGCCAACGTCCTGACTTTC.

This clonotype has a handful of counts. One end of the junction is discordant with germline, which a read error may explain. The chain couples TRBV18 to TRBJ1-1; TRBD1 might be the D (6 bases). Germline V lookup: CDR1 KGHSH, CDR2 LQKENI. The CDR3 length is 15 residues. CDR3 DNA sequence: TGTGCCAGCTCACCTACCACGCTTGGACAGAGTAGGCTTTGGTTT. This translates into CASSPTTLGQSRLWF.

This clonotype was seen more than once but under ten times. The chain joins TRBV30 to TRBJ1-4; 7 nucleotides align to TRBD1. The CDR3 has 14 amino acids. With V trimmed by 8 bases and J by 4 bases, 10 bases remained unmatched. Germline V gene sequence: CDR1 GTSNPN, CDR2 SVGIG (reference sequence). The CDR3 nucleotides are TGTGCCGGTCACACAGGGGTTAGTAATGAAAAACTGTTTTTT. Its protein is CAGHTGVSNEKLFF.

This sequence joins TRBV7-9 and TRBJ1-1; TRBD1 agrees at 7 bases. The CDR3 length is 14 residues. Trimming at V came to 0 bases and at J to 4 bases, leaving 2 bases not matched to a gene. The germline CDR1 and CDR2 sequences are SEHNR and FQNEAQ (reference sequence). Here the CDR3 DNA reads TGTGCCAGCAGCTTAGCTTCAGGGGGCACTGAAGCTTTCTTT. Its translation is CASSLASGGTEAFF. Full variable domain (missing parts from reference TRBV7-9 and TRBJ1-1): DTGVSQNPRHKITKRGQNVTFRCDPISEHNRLYWYRQTLGQGPEFLTYFQNEAQLEKSRLLSDRFSAERPKGSFSTLEIQRTEQGDSAMYLCASSLASGGTEAFFGQGTRLTVV.

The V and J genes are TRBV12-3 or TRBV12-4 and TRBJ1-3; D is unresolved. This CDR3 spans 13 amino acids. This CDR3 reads CGSEDGAGNTIYF. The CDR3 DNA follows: TGTGGCTCAGAGGATGGGGCTGGAAACACCATATATTTT.

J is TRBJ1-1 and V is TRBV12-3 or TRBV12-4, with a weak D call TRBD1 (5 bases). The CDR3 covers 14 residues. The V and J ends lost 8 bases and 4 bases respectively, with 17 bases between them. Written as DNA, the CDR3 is TGTGCCAGCCGGGACCGGGTTGCGCGCACTGAAGCTTTCTTT. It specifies CASRDRVARTEAFF.

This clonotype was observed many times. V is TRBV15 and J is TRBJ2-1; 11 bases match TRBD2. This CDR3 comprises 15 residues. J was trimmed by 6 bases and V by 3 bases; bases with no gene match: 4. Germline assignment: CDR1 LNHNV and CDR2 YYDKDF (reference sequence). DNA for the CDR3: TGTGCCACCAGCAGGACTAGCGGGGTGGTCAATGAGCAGTTCTTC. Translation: CATSRTSGVVNEQFF.

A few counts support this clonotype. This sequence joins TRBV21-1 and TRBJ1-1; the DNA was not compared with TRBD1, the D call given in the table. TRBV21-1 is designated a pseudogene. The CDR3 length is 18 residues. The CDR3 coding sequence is TGTGCCAGCAGCCCCCGAGGAAGACCAGGGGGCAGGAACACTGAAGCTTTCTTT. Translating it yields CASSPRGRPGGRNTEAFF.